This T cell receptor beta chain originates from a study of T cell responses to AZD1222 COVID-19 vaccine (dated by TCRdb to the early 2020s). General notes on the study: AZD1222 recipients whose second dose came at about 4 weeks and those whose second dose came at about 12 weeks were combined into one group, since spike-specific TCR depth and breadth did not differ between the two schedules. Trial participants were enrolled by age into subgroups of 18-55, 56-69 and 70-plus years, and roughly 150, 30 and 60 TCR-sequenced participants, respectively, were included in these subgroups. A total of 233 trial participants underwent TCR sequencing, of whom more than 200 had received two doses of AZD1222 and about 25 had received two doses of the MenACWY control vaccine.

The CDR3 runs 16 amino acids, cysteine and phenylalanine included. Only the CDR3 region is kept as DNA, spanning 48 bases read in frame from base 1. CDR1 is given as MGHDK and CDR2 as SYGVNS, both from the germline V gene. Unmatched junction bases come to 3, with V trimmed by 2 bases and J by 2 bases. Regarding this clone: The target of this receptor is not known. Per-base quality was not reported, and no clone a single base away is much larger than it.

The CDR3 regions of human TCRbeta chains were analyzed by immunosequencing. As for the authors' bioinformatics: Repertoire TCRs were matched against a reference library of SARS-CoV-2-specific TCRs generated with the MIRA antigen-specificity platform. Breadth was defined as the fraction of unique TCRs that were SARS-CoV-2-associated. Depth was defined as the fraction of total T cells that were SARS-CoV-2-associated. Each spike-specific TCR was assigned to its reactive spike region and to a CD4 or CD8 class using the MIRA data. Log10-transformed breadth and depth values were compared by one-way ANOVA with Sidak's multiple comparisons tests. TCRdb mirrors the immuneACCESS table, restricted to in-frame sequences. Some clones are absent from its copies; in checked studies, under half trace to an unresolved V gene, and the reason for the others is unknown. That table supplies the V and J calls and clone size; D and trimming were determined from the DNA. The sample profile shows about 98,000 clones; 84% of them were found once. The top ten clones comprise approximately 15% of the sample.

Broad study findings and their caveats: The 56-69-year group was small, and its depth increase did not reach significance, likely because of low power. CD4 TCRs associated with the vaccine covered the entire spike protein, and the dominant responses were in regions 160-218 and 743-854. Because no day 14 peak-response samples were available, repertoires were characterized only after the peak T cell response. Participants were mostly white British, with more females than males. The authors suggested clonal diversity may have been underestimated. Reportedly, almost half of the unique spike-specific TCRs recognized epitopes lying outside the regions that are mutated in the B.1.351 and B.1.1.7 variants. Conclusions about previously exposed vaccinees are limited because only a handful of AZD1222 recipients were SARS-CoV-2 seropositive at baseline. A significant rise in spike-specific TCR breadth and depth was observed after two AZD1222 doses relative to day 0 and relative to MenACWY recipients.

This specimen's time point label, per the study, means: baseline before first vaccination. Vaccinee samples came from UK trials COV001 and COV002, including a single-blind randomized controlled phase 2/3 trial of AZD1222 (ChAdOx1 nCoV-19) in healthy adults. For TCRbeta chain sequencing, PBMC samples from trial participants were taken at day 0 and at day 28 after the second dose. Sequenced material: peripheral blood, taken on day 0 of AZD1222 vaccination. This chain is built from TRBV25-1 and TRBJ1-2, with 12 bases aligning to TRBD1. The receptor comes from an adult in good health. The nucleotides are TGTGCCAGCAGTGAAGGGACAGGGGGCGGGAACTATGGCTACACCTTC. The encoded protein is CASSEGTGGGNYGYTF.